A single TCR beta chain is shown here with its context. Using immunoSEQ multiplex PCR, the repertoire was profiled, and TCRdb retains in-frame clones only, with some absent. The repertoire includes roughly 100,000 clones, 85% to 90% of them detected once, and approximately 25% sits in the top ten. The sample is drawn from a study of T cell responses to AZD1222 COVID-19 vaccine. V was pared by 4 bases and J by 2 bases, with 12 bases of the junction left unmatched. The germline V gene encodes CDR1 SGHRS and CDR2 YFSETQ. The CDR3 is 17 amino acids. This receptor was obtained from an adult in good health. The sequencing here drew on peripheral blood, taken on day 0 of AZD1222 vaccination. This chain links TRBV5-1 with TRBJ2-7, with 10 bases identical to TRBD1. CDR3 protein: CASSRRDRGYEAYEQYF. The CDR3 nucleotides read TGCGCCAGCAGCCGCCGGGACAGGGGCTATGAAGCCTACGAGCAGTACTTC. Full variable domain (remainder filled in from reference TRBV5-1 and TRBJ2-7): KAGVTQTPRYLIKTRGQQVTLSCSPISGHRSVSWYQQTPGQGLQFLFEYFSETQRNKGNFPGRFSGRQFSNSRSEMNVSTLELGDSALYLCASSRRDRGYEAYEQYFGPGTRLTVT.